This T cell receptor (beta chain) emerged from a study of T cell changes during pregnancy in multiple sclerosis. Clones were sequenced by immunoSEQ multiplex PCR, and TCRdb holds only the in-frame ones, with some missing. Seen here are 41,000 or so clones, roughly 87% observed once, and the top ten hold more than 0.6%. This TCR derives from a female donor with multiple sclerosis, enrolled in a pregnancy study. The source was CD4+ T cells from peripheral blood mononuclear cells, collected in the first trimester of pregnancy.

The DNA for the CDR3 is TGTGCCAGCACCGAACAGGGTCCGACAGATACGCAGTATTTT. This codes for CASTEQGPTDTQYF. V is TRBV2 and J is TRBJ2-3, with TRBD1 as a possible D gene (6 bases). The V gene lost 7 bases and the J gene lost 3 bases, with 14 bases spanning the gap. CDR1 and CDR2 from the germline V gene are SNHLY and FYNNEI. CDR3 length: 14 residues. The full variable domain, rest sourced from reference TRBV2 and TRBJ2-3, is EPEVTQTPSHQVTQMGQEVILRCVPISNHLYFYWYRQILGQKVEFLVSFYNNEISEKSEIFDDQFSVERPDGSNFTLKIRSTKLEDSAMYFCASTEQGPTDTQYFGPGTRLTVL.